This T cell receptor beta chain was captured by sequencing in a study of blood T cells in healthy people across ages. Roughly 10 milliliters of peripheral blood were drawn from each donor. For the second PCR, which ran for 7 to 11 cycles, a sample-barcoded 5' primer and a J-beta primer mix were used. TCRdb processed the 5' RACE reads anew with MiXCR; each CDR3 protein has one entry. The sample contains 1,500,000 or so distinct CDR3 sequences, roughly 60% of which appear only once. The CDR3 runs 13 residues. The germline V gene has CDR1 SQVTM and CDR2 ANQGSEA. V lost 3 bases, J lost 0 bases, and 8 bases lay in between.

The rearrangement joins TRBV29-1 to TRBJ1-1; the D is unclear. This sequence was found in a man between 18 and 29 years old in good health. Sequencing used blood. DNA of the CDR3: TGCAGCGTTGAGGACGGTGTGAACACTGAAGCTTTCTTT. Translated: CSVEDGVNTEAFF.